This T cell receptor (beta chain) comes out of a study of shared clonotypes between healthy human individuals. Study information: Three CD4 naive, three CD4 memory, two CD8 naive and one CD8 memory plate were used per donor.

CD8 cells classed as naive were CD45RO-negative and positively selected for CCR7, excluding terminally differentiated effector memory CD45RA+ cells. Regarding the study as a whole: Relative to their counterparts shared across all four donors, non-shared clonotypes exhibited diminished generation probabilities.

Deep-level settings were used for running the assay. Profiling relied on immunoSEQ multiplex PCR, and the TCRdb table lists in-frame clones only, not all of them. The table shows more than 2 million clones, with about 95% occurring only once. About this clone itself: Antigen specificity is unknown. The same CDR3 is also encoded by other DNA sequences in this sample.

The CDR3 totals 13 residues. Germline CDR1 and CDR2: MNHEY and SMNVEV (reference sequence). V gave up 5 bases and J gave up 0 bases, with 8 bases separating them. The sequencing sample was made of naive CD8+ T cells sorted from blood. This sequence was found in a man between 18 and 29 years old in good health. The V gene is TRBV27, the J gene TRBJ2-7, with D hard to call. The CDR3 sequence is CASSPLSSYEQYF. CDR3 coding DNA: TGTGCCAGCAGTCCTCTCAGCTCCTACGAGCAGTACTTC.